These 15 T cell receptor beta chains came from one sample sequenced in a study of cytomegalovirus exposure and HLA in healthy donors. PCR primers comprised 60 Vbeta and 13 Jbeta primers. The repertoire was sequenced with immunoSEQ multiplex PCR; TCRdb's copy has only in-frame clones and lacks some. This repertoire shows 170,000 or so clones, around 81% found once; its top ten account for 2% to 2.5%. The sequenced sample consisted of PBMCs. Source of these receptors: a woman in her twenties or thirties in good health and CMV-seronegative.

The rearrangement uses TRBV2 and TRBJ1-1, with 7 nucleotides matching TRBD1. The CDR3 has 13 residues. CDR1 is SNHLY and CDR2 is FYNNEI in the germline V gene. The V segment lost 3 bases and the J segment 4 bases; nucleotides outside the gene matches: 2. For the CDR3, the DNA is TGTGCCAGCAGTGATCAGGGGGGCACTGAAGCTTTCTTT. This translates into CASSDQGGTEAFF.

The chain links TRBV15 to TRBJ2-5, with 9 nucleotides matching TRBD2. This CDR3 contains 15 residues. CDR1 and CDR2 from the germline V gene are LNHNV and YYDKDF (reference sequence). V was pared by 5 bases and J by 5 bases, with 9 bases of the junction left unmatched. The CDR3 is CATSAKRLAGETQYF. DNA of the CDR3: TGTGCCACCAGCGCTAAGCGGCTAGCGGGGGAGACCCAGTACTTC.

The count of this clone is one. This chain connects TRBV29-1 to TRBJ1-2, with 7 bases aligning to TRBD1. J gave up 6 bases and V 5 bases, and 12 bases lay outside the gene matches. This CDR3 region has 14 residues. Per germline, CDR1 SQVTM and CDR2 ANQGSEA. The CDR3 DNA is TGCAGCGTTCCCTACGGGACAGAGCGAGATGGCTACACCTTC. Translation: CSVPYGTERDGYTF.

This sequence joins TRBV19 and TRBJ2-2, with 9 bases identical to TRBD1. Per germline, CDR1 LNHDA and CDR2 SQIVND (reference sequence). The junction had 4 bases not matched to a gene; V was cut back by 4 bases and J by 7 bases. The CDR3 extends over 14 amino acids. The CDR3 reads CASSRTGDVGELFF. The CDR3 DNA reads as TGTGCCAGTAGTAGGACAGGGGATGTCGGGGAGCTGTTTTTT.

This clone was seen only once. The chain is built from TRBV29-1 and TRBJ2-1; maybe TRBD1 (6 bases). With 4 bases removed from V and 6 bases from J, the gap between germline ends came to 13 bases. This CDR3 is built from 13 residues. CDR1 is SQVTM, CDR2 ANQGSEA, per germline. The CDR3 is CSVGTQGPNEQFF. CDR3 coding DNA: TGCAGCGTTGGGACTCAGGGGCCCAATGAGCAGTTCTTC.

In its sample, this clone was seen a few times. CDR3 DNA: TGTGCCAGCAGTCCACAGGGGGTGGGTTCACCCCTCCACTTT. Protein: CASSPQGVGSPLHF. The genes are TRBV2 and TRBJ1-6; 8 positions match TRBD1. The germline V gene encodes CDR1 SNHLY and CDR2 FYNNEI. The CDR3 contains 14 residues. With 5 bases clipped from V and 9 bases from J, the junction kept 6 bases outside the gene matches.

The rearrangement links TRBV27 to TRBJ2-3, with 12 nucleotides matching TRBD2. Trimming at V came to 6 bases and at J to 5 bases, leaving 6 bases not matched to a gene. Germline V gene data show CDR1 as MNHEY and CDR2 as SMNVEV (reference sequence). The CDR3 runs to 15 residues. The CDR3 nucleotides read TGTGCCAGCAGCTTGACTAGCGGGAGAGGAGATACGCAGTATTTT. Its translation is CASSLTSGRGDTQYF.

The V and J genes are TRBV4-1 and TRBJ2-3, with D unresolved. V was clipped by 0 bases and J by 2 bases, with 12 bases between them. CDR1 and CDR2 (germline): MGHRA, YSYEKL. The CDR3 runs to 16 residues. Written as DNA, the CDR3 is TGCGCCAGCAGCCAAGATCCGCGACTTTCCACAGATACGCAGTATTTT. Protein product: CASSQDPRLSTDTQYF.

The gene calls are TRBV5-4 and TRBJ2-7; D not resolved. V dropped 0 bases and J dropped 0 bases, with 7 bases sitting between them. Germline CDR1 reads SGHNT; CDR2 reads YYREEE (reference sequence). This CDR3 is 14 amino acids long. The CDR3 DNA reads TGTGCCAGCAGCTTGGCCGGTAGCTCCTACGAGCAGTACTTC. It encodes CASSLAGSSYEQYF.

V gene TRBV4-1 combines with J gene TRBJ1-6; D remains ambiguous. Germline lookup yields CDR1 MGHRA and CDR2 YSYEKL. CDR3 length equals 16 residues. Between the trimmed V and J ends, which lost 4 bases and 3 bases, there was a span of 13 bases. CDR3 in DNA: TGCGCCAGCAGCCCCGACAAGGTTCACTATAATTCACCCCTCCACTTT. Protein: CASSPDKVHYNSPLHF.

The gene calls are TRBV19 and TRBJ2-5; the match to TRBD2 covers 11 bases. Germline V lookup: CDR1 LNHDA, CDR2 SQIVND (reference sequence). J was trimmed by 2 bases and V by 9 bases; bases with no gene match: 8. This CDR3 contains 15 residues. The CDR3 region is CASRTSGGIQETQYF. The CDR3 DNA reads as TGTGCCAGCCGCACTAGCGGGGGAATACAAGAGACCCAGTACTTC. Variable domain in full (rest from reference TRBV19 and TRBJ2-5): DGGITQSPKYLFRKEGQNVTLSCEQNLNHDAMYWYRQDPGQGLRLIYYSQIVNDFQKGDIAEGYSVSREKKESFPLTVTSAQKNPTAFYLCASRTSGGIQETQYFGPGTRLLVL.

This clone has more than one count but fewer than ten. The chain uses TRBV5-4 and TRBJ2-5; D not resolved. CDR3 length: 14 residues. Per the germline V gene, CDR1 is SGHNT and CDR2 is YYREEE (reference sequence). V lost 0 bases and J 1 base, leaving 7 bases between the germline ends. The CDR3: CASSLASVQETQYF. DNA for the CDR3: TGTGCCAGCAGCTTGGCGTCAGTCCAAGAGACCCAGTACTTC. The whole variable domain, filled in from reference TRBV5-4 and TRBJ2-5, reads ETGVTQSPTHLIKTRGQQVTLRCSSQSGHNTVSWYQQALGQGPQFIFQYYREEENGRGNFPPRFSGLQFPNYSSELNVNALELDDSALYLCASSLASVQETQYFGPGTRLLVL.

This chain uses TRBV30 with TRBJ1-2; D not certain. This CDR3 has 14 residues. Germline CDR1 is GTSNPN and CDR2 is SVGIG (reference sequence). The ends were cut back, 0 bases at V and 4 bases at J, with 12 bases in the middle. This chain's CDR3 is CAWSVRGARYGYTF. CDR3 DNA sequence: TGTGCCTGGAGTGTACGGGGAGCCCGCTATGGCTACACCTTC.

There are a few counts of this clone. Other nucleotide sequences in the sample specify the same CDR3. The V gene is TRBV27, the J gene TRBJ2-7, with TRBD1 as a possible D gene (6 bases). V was shortened by 3 bases and J by 1 base, with 7 bases between the two germline ends. This CDR3 is built from 13 residues. The germline CDR1 and CDR2 sequences are MNHEY and SMNVEV (reference sequence). CDR3 amino acids: CASSFRGSYEQYF. In DNA form, the CDR3 reads TGTGCCAGCAGTTTCAGGGGATCCTACGAGCAGTACTTC.

The chain links TRBV15 to TRBJ2-5; 7 bases are shared with TRBD1. The end of the DNA fits TRBJ2-7 better, so the J call may be wrong. CDR3 length equals 15 residues. Per germline, CDR1 LNHNV and CDR2 YYDKDF (reference sequence). CDR3 nucleotide sequence: TGTGCCACCGGAGACTCCGGGACAGCCTTCTACGAGCAGTACTTC. This sequence encodes CATGDSGTAFYEQYF.